The rows below give T cell receptor beta chains drawn from one sample of a study of identical twins. TCRdb used MiXCR to reprocess the 5' RACE reads, holding one entry per CDR3 protein. The sample holds roughly 290,000 distinct CDR3 sequences, under 9% seen once. This same sample was also taken into another study, of yellow fever vaccine responses in identical twins.

Input material: memory (CD45RO+) T cells sorted from blood. These receptors were obtained from a young woman in good health. Each CDR3 is given with its conserved first and last residue. The order of the fields is V gene, clone size, J gene, D gene, CDR3 DNA, CDR3 protein. The D gene is left open where the match is weak. Clone size is not always given. Where it is, it says once, few, many or a class for expanded clones.

v_call: TRBV20-1
clone_size: many
j_call: TRBJ2-1
d_call: NA
cdr3_nt: TGCAGTGCTAGAGCTACCGCCAGCGGGGGACAGCACGGTTCCTACAATGAGCAGTTCTTC
cdr3_aa: CSARATASGGQHGSYNEQFF

v_call: TRBV4-2
clone_size: NA
j_call: TRBJ2-1
d_call: NA
cdr3_nt: TGTGCCAGCAGCCAAGGGGCGGCAGCCTCCTACAATGAGCAGTTCTTC
cdr3_aa: CASSQGAAASYNEQFF

v_call: TRBV25-1
clone_size: NA
j_call: TRBJ2-1
d_call: TRBD2
cdr3_nt: TGTGCCAGCAGTTCGACAGGGCTAGCGGGGGACAATGAGCAGTTCTTC
cdr3_aa: CASSSTGLAGDNEQFF

v_call: TRBV24-1
clone_size: few
j_call: TRBJ2-5
d_call: NA
cdr3_nt: TGTGCCACCAGTGATTTAGGATTGGACAGTTCATTAGAGACCCAGTACTTC
cdr3_aa: CATSDLGLDSSLETQYF

v_call: TRBV5-1
clone_size: NA
j_call: TRBJ2-7
d_call: TRBD1
cdr3_nt: TGCGCCAGCAGCCTCGGACAGGGGAATTACGAGCAGTACTTC
cdr3_aa: CASSLGQGNYEQYF

v_call: TRBV20-1
clone_size: many
j_call: TRBJ2-4
d_call: TRBD1
cdr3_nt: TGCAGTGCTCCAAGGGACAGGGTGCCTACTCAGTACTTC
cdr3_aa: CSAPRDRVPTQYF

v_call: TRBV5-1
clone_size: many
j_call: TRBJ2-1
d_call: NA
cdr3_nt: TGCGCCAGCAGCTTGGGTAGTGTCTCCTACAATGAGCAGTTCTTC
cdr3_aa: CASSLGSVSYNEQFF

v_call: TRBV28
clone_size: NA
j_call: TRBJ2-3
d_call: NA
cdr3_nt: TGTGCCAGCAGGACTTTCGCGGGGGCCCAGTATTTT
cdr3_aa: CASRTFAGAQYF

v_call: TRBV18
clone_size: many
j_call: TRBJ2-7
d_call: NA
cdr3_nt: TGTGCCAGCTCACCATTACAGGACAGCTCCTACGAGCAGTACTTC
cdr3_aa: CASSPLQDSSYEQYF

v_call: TRBV10-3
clone_size: NA
j_call: TRBJ2-1
d_call: NA
cdr3_nt: TGTGCCATCAGTGAGTCGACTCAGGGCTCCTACAATGAGCAGTTCTTC
cdr3_aa: CAISESTQGSYNEQFF

v_call: TRBV4-2
clone_size: many
j_call: TRBJ1-1
d_call: TRBD1
cdr3_nt: TGTGCCAGCAGCCAGGGTTCCCAAACAGGGGGCACTGAAGCTTTCTTT
cdr3_aa: CASSQGSQTGGTEAFF

v_call: TRBV14
clone_size: few
j_call: TRBJ1-5
d_call: NA
cdr3_nt: TGTGCCAGCAGTTATGACGGGGTGTGGAGCAATCAGCCCCAGCATTTT
cdr3_aa: CASSYDGVWSNQPQHF

v_call: TRBV12-3/TRBV12-4
clone_size: NA
j_call: TRBJ1-4
d_call: NA
cdr3_nt: TGTGCCAGCAGTTTTTCTGACGGAACACTGTTTTTT
cdr3_aa: CASSFSDGTLFF

v_call: TRBV6-5
clone_size: NA
j_call: TRBJ2-3
d_call: NA
cdr3_nt: TGTGCCAGCAGTTACAAAGCGCATTCTAGCACAGATACGCAGTATTTT
cdr3_aa: CASSYKAHSSTDTQYF

v_call: TRBV5-4
clone_size: NA
j_call: TRBJ1-6
d_call: TRBD1
cdr3_nt: TGTGCCAGCAGCTTGGCGCCCGGAAAGGGGGCTAATTCACCCCTCCACTTT
cdr3_aa: CASSLAPGKGANSPLHF

v_call: TRBV5-1
clone_size: few
j_call: TRBJ2-5
d_call: NA
cdr3_nt: TGCGCCAGCAGCTTGGAAAAGGGAGGTGTGGAGACCCAGTACTTC
cdr3_aa: CASSLEKGGVETQYF

v_call: TRBV12-3/TRBV12-4
clone_size: many
j_call: TRBJ1-1
d_call: NA
cdr3_nt: TGTGCCAGCAAGCGCAGCTTGAACACTGAAGCTTTCTTT
cdr3_aa: CASKRSLNTEAFF

v_call: TRBV3-1
clone_size: NA
j_call: TRBJ1-3
d_call: NA
cdr3_nt: TGTGCCAGCACCAAGTCGGGGGGCATTTGGAACACCATATATTTT
cdr3_aa: CASTKSGGIWNTIYF

v_call: TRBV23-1
clone_size: NA
j_call: TRBJ2-5
d_call: TRBD1
cdr3_nt: TGCGCCAGCAGTCATTCAGGACAGGGGGCGAAAGAGACCCAGTACTTC
cdr3_aa: CASSHSGQGAKETQYF

v_call: TRBV10-3
clone_size: many
j_call: TRBJ1-2
d_call: NA
cdr3_nt: TGTGCCATCAGTCTCAACCGGGACACGGATGGCTACACCTTC
cdr3_aa: CAISLNRDTDGYTF

v_call: TRBV20-1
clone_size: many
j_call: TRBJ1-2
d_call: NA
cdr3_nt: TGCAGTGCTAGTGGGCTCCTGACGGTTGGCTACACCTTC
cdr3_aa: CSASGLLTVGYTF

v_call: TRBV10-3
clone_size: few
j_call: TRBJ2-7
d_call: NA
cdr3_nt: TGTGCCATCAGTGAGTCACCCCCTGGTTCCCGCCCGGAGCAGTACTTC
cdr3_aa: CAISESPPGSRPEQYF

v_call: TRBV20-1
clone_size: NA
j_call: TRBJ2-1
d_call: TRBD2
cdr3_nt: TGCAGTGCTAGACGCGGGGGGGCCAACAATGAGCAGTTCTTC
cdr3_aa: CSARRGGANNEQFF

v_call: TRBV6-1
clone_size: few
j_call: TRBJ2-6
d_call: TRBD2
cdr3_nt: TGTGCCAGCAGACGGGGGGAGGGGGCCAACGTCCTGACTTTC
cdr3_aa: CASRRGEGANVLTF

v_call: TRBV3-1
clone_size: few
j_call: TRBJ1-3
d_call: NA
cdr3_nt: TGTGCCAGCACCTTCATGGGTCTTGGGAGAGGAAACACCATATATTTT
cdr3_aa: CASTFMGLGRGNTIYF

v_call: TRBV18
clone_size: few
j_call: TRBJ2-1
d_call: NA
cdr3_nt: TGTGCCAGCGCCACAGGCACAATACAGGGATCCTACAATGAGCAGTTCTTC
cdr3_aa: CASATGTIQGSYNEQFF

v_call: TRBV6-1
clone_size: few
j_call: TRBJ2-1
d_call: NA
cdr3_nt: TGTGCCAGCAGCCCAGACGGAAACTCCTACAATGAGCAGTTCTTC
cdr3_aa: CASSPDGNSYNEQFF